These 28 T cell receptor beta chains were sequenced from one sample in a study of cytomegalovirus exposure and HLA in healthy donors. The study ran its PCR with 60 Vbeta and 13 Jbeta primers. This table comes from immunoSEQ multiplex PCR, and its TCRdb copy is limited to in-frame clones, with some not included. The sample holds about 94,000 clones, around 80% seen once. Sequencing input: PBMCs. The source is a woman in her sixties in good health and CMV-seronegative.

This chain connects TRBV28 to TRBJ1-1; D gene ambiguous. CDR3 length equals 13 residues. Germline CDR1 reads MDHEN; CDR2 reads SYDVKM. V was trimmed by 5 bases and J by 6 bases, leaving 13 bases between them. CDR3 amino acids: CASSLEVTAEAFF. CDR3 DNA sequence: TGTGCCAGCAGTCTTGAAGTAACGGCTGAAGCTTTCTTT.

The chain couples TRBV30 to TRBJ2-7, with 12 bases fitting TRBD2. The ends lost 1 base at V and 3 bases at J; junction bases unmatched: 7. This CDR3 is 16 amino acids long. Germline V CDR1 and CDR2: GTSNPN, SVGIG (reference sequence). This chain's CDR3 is CAWSGSTSGSYYEQYF. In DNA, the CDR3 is TGTGCCTGGAGTGGTTCGACTAGCGGGAGTTACTACGAGCAGTACTTC.

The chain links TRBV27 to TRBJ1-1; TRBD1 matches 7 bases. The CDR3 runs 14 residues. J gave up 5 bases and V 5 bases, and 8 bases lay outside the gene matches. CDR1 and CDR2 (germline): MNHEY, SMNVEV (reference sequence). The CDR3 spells CASSRRQGRTEAFF. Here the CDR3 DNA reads TGTGCCAGCAGTCGTAGACAGGGAAGAACTGAAGCTTTCTTT.

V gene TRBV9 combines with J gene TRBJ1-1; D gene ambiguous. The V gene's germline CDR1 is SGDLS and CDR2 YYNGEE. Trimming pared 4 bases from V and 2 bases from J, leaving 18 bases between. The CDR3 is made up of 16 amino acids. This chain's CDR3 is CASSPKETWLNTEAFF. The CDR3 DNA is TGTGCCAGCAGCCCGAAGGAGACTTGGTTAAACACTGAAGCTTTCTTT.

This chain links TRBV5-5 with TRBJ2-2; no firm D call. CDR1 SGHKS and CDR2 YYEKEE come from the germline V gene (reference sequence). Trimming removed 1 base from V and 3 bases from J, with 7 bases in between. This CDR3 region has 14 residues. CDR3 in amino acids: CASSLSGYTGELFF. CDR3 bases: TGTGCCAGCAGCTTGTCCGGGTACACCGGGGAGCTGTTTTTT.

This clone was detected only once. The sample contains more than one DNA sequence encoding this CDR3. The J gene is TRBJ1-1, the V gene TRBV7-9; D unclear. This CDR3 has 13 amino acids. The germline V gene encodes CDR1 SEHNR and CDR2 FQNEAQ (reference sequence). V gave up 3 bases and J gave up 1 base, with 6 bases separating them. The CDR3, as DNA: TGTGCCAGCAGCTTCCCGGGGAACACTGAAGCTTTCTTT. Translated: CASSFPGNTEAFF.

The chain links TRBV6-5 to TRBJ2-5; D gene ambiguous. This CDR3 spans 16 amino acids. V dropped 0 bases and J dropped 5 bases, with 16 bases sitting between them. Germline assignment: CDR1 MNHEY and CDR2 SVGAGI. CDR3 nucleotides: TGTGCCAGCAGTTACTCGAGGCAAGGAGCTGGGGAGACCCAGTACTTC. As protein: CASSYSRQGAGETQYF.

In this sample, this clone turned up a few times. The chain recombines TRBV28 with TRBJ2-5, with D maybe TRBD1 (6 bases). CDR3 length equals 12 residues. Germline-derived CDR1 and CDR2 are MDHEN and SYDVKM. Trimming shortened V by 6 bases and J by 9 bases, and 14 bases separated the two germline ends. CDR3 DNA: TGTGCCAGCAGCTACTCGAGGGGGTCCCAGTACTTC. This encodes CASSYSRGSQYF.

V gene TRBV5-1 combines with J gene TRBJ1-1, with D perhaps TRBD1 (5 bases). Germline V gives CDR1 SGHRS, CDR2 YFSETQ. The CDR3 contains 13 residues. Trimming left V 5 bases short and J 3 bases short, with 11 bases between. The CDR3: CASSYQGDTEAFF. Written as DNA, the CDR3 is TGCGCCAGCAGTTATCAGGGCGACACTGAAGCTTTCTTT.

The CDR3 loop reads CAWSGGALYEQYF. The CDR3 nucleotides read TGTGCCTGGAGTGGAGGTGCTCTCTACGAGCAGTACTTC. The chain recombines TRBV30 with TRBJ2-7; the D is unclear. CDR3 length: 13 residues. The V end was cut by 1 base, the J end by 3 bases, with 10 bases between. Looked up from germline, CDR1 is GTSNPN and CDR2 is SVGIG (reference sequence). Filled out from reference TRBV30 and TRBJ2-7, the complete variable domain reads SQTIHQWPATLVQPVGSPLSLECTVEGTSNPNLYWYRQAAGRGLQLLFYSVGIGQISSEVPQNLSASRPQDRQFILSSKKLLLSDSGFYLCAWSGGALYEQYFGPGTRLTVT.

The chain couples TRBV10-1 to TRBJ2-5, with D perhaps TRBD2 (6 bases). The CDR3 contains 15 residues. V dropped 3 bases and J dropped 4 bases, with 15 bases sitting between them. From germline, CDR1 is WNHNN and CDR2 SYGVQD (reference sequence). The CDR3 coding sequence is TGCGCCAGCAGTGACGCCGGGACTTCTGGAGAGACCCAGTACTTC. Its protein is CASSDAGTSGETQYF.

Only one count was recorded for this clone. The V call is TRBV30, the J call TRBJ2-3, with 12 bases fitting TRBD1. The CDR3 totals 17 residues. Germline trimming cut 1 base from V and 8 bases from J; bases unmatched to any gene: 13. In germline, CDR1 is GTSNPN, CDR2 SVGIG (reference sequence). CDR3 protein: CAWSGIQGTGGRGTQYF. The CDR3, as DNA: TGTGCCTGGAGTGGAATACAAGGGACAGGGGGCCGAGGTACGCAGTATTTT.

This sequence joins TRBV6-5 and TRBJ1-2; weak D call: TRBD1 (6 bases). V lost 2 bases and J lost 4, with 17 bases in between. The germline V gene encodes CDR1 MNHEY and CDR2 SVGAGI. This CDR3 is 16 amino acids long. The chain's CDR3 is CASSYLTGTPAYGYTF. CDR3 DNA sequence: TGTGCCAGCAGTTACCTGACAGGAACCCCTGCCTATGGCTACACCTTC.

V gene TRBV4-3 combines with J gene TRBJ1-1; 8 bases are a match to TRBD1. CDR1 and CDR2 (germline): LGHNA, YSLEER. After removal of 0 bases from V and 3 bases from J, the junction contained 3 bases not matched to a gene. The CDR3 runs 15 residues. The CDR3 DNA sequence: TGCGCCAGCAGCCAAGAGCCCAGGGGGCACACTGAAGCTTTCTTT. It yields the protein CASSQEPRGHTEAFF.

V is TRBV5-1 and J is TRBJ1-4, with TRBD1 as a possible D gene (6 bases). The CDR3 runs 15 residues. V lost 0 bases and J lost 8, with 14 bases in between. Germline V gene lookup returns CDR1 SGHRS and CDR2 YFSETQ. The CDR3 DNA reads TGCGCCAGCAGCTTGGATGGCAGGGGAAGCGAAAAACTGTTTTTT. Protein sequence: CASSLDGRGSEKLFF. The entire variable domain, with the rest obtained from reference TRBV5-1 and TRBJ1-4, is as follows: KAGVTQTPRYLIKTRGQQVTLSCSPISGHRSVSWYQQTPGQGLQFLFEYFSETQRNKGNFPGRFSGRQFSNSRSEMNVSTLELGDSALYLCASSLDGRGSEKLFFGSGTQLSVL.

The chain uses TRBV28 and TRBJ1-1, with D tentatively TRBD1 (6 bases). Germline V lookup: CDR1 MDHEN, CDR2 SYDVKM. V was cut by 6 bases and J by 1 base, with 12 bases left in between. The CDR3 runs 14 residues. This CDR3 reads CASRQGHQNTEAFF. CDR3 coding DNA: TGTGCCAGCAGACAGGGACATCAGAACACTGAAGCTTTCTTT.

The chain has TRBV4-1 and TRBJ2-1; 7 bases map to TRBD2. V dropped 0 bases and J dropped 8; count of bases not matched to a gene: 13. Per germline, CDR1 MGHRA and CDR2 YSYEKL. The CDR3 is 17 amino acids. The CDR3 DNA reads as TGCGCCAGCAGCCAAGATTCACAACGAGCGGGGATGGATGAGCAGTTCTTC. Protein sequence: CASSQDSQRAGMDEQFF.

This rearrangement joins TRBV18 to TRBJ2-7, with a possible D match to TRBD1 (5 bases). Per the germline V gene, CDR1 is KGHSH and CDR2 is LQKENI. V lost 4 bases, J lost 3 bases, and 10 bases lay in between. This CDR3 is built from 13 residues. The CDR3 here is CASSRDQGYEQYF. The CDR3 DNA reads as TGTGCCAGCTCACGAGATCAGGGCTACGAGCAGTACTTC.

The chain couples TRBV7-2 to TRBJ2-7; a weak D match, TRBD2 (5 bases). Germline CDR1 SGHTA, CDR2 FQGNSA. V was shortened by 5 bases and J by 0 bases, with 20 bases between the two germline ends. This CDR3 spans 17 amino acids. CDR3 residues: CASSPGPTPGSSYEQYF. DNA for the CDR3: TGTGCCAGCAGCCCAGGCCCCACCCCGGGGAGCTCCTACGAGCAGTACTTC.

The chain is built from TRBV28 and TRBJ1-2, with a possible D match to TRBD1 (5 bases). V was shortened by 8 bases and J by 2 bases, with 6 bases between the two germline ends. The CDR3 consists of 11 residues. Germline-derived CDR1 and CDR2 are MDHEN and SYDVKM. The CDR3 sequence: CASAGNYGYTF. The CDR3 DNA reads TGTGCCAGCGCAGGGAACTATGGCTACACCTTC.

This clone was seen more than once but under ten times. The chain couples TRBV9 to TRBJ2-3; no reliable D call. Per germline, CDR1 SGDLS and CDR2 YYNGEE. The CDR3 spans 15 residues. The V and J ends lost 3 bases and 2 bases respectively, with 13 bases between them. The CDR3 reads CASSATQVATDTQYF. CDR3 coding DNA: TGTGCCAGCAGCGCCACCCAAGTAGCCACAGATACGCAGTATTTT.

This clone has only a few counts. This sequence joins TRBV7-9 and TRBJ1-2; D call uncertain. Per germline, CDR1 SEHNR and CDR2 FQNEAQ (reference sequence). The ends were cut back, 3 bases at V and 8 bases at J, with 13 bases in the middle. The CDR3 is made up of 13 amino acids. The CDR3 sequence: CASSFDTPEGYTF. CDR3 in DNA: TGTGCCAGCAGCTTTGACACCCCTGAGGGCTACACCTTC.

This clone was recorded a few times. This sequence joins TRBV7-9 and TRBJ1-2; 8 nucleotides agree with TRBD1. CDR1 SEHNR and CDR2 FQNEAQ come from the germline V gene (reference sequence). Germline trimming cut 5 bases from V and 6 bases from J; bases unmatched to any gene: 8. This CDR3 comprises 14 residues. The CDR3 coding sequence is TGTGCCAGCAGCCCGCGACAGGGGAGGGATGGCTACACCTTC. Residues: CASSPRQGRDGYTF.

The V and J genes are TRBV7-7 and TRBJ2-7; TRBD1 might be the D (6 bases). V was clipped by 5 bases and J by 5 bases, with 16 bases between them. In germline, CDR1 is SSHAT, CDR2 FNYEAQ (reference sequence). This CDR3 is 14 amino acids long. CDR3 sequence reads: CASSPGGGQDEQYF. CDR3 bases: TGTGCCAGCAGCCCGGGTGGGGGCCAGGACGAGCAGTACTTC.

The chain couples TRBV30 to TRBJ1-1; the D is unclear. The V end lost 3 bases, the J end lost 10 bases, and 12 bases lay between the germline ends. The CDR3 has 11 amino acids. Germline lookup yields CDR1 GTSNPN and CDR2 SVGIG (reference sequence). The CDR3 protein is CAWSVGLGAFF. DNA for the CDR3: TGTGCCTGGAGCGTCGGACTGGGAGCTTTCTTT. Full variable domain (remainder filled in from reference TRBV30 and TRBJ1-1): SQTIHQWPATLVQPVGSPLSLECTVEGTSNPNLYWYRQAAGRGLQLLFYSVGIGQISSEVPQNLSASRPQDRQFILSSKKLLLSDSGFYLCAWSVGLGAFFGQGTRLTVV.

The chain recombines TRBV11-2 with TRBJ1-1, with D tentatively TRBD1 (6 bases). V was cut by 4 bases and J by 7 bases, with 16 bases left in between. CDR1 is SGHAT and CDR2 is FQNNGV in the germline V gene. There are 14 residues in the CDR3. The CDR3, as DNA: TGTGCCAGCAGCTCCCAGCTCCTAGGGGGTGAAGCTTTCTTT. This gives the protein CASSSQLLGGEAFF. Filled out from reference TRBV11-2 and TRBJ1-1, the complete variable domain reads EAGVAQSPRYKIIEKRQSVAFWCNPISGHATLYWYQQILGQGPKLLIQFQNNGVVDDSQLPKDRFSAERLKGVDSTLKIQPAKLEDSAVYLCASSSQLLGGEAFFGQGTRLTVV.

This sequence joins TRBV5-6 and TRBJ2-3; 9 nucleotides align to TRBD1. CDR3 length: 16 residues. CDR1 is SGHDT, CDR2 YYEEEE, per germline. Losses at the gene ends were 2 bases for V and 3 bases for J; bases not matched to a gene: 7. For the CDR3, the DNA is TGTGCCAGCAGCTTTCCGGGACAGGGTGGTACAGATACGCAGTATTTT. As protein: CASSFPGQGGTDTQYF.

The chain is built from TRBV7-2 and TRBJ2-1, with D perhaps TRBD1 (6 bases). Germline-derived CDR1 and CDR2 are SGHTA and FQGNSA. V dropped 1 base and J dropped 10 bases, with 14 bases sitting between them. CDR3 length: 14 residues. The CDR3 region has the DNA TGTGCCAGCAGCTTAGTGAGGGGGAGAGAAGAGCAGTTCTTC. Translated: CASSLVRGREEQFF.